These 8 T cell receptor beta chains share one sample of origin, sequenced in a study of CD8 T cells in Susac syndrome. RNA was extracted with the RNeasy kit, and a quantity of about 0.45 to 1 ug was reverse transcribed using random hexamers. TCRdb re-analysed the immunoSEQ multiplex PCR reads in MiXCR, keeping a single row per CDR3 protein. The data contain approximately 120,000 distinct CDR3 sequences, 96% of them singletons. The source material was CD4+ T cells from PBMCs. Receptors originate from a human donor in good health.

A note on this clonotype: Mismatch with germline at one junction end may stem from a read error. The chain combines TRBV5-1 with TRBJ2-1; TRBD2 matches at 9 bases. Germline values: CDR1 SGHRS, CDR2 YFSETQ. This CDR3 is built from 16 residues. Written as DNA, the CDR3 is TGCGCCAGCAGCTTGGCCGTTCTAGCGGGATTCAATGAGCAGTTTTTC. Translation gives CASSLAVLAGFNEQFF.

This clonotype was counted once. V is TRBV18 and J is TRBJ2-2; D ambiguous. The CDR3 runs to 14 residues. V was shortened by 0 bases and J by 2 bases, with 4 bases between the two germline ends. Germline CDR1 is KGHSH and CDR2 is LQKENI. The CDR3 DNA sequence: TGTGCCAGCTCACCACCGCCAAACACCGGGGAGCTGTTTTTT. This gives the protein CASSPPPNTGELFF.

The V gene is TRBV20-1, the J gene TRBJ1-3; D call uncertain. CDR3 length: 14 amino acids. Germline CDR1 is DFQATT and CDR2 is SNEGSKA (reference sequence). V was trimmed by 0 bases and J by 2 bases, leaving 8 bases between them. In DNA form, the CDR3 reads TGCAGTGCTAGAGACTACAGAACTGGAAACACCATATATTTT. This encodes CSARDYRTGNTIYF.

CDR3 sequence: CASSSYELTQYF. CDR3 nucleotides: TGCGCCAGCAGCTCCTATGAGTTAACCCAGTACTTC. The rearrangement uses TRBV5-1 and TRBJ2-5; D is undetermined. Trimming removed 3 bases at V and 8 bases at J, with 11 bases between. The CDR3 spans 12 residues. Germline values: CDR1 SGHRS, CDR2 YFSETQ.

This clonotype showed up just once. The chain employs TRBV12-3 or TRBV12-4 and TRBJ1-1; D gene unclear. The CDR3 has 15 amino acids. V shed 7 bases and J shed 3 bases, with 18 bases lying between them. The CDR3 DNA follows: TGTGCCAGCACCACCATGCCCGTACTGGACACTGAAGCTTTCTTT. This gives the protein CASTTMPVLDTEAFF.

V usage is TRBV11-3 and J usage is TRBJ2-4, with 9 bases lining up with TRBD2. This CDR3 has 15 residues. Germline V gene sequence: CDR1 SGHNT, CDR2 YENEEA. The ends lost 2 bases at V and 6 bases at J; junction bases unmatched: 5. CDR3 bases: TGTGCCAGCAGCTTAAAGAGGACTAGCGTAAACATTCAGTACTTC. The encoded protein is CASSLKRTSVNIQYF.

This chain connects TRBV29-1 to TRBJ2-7; D unclear. Germline values: CDR1 SQVTM, CDR2 ANQGSEA. This CDR3 is 13 amino acids long. Trimming pared 6 bases from V and 3 bases from J, leaving 15 bases between. CDR3 nucleotides: TGCAGCGTGGCCTTGGACCCCAGCTACGAGCAGTACTTC. Its protein product is CSVALDPSYEQYF.

The rearrangement joins TRBV12-3 or TRBV12-4 to TRBJ1-5, with a weak D call TRBD1 (6 bases). This CDR3 comprises 14 residues. Trimming left V 5 bases short and J 7 bases short, with 15 bases between. The CDR3 loop is CASSLYRAPQPQHF. The CDR3 DNA is TGTGCCAGCAGTCTTTACAGGGCACCACAGCCCCAGCATTTT.